The 27 T cell receptor beta chains reported below all come from one sample, sequenced in a study of T cell changes during pregnancy in multiple sclerosis. Method: immunoSEQ multiplex PCR; TCRdb's copy keeps in-frame clones and lacks some. Of about 56,000 clones in the sample, nearly 95% were seen once. The material was CD4+ T cells from peripheral blood mononuclear cells, obtained in the third trimester of pregnancy. These receptors were taken from a female donor with multiple sclerosis, enrolled in a pregnancy study.

This sequence joins TRBV6-5 and TRBJ1-2; weak D call: TRBD1 (5 bases). Trimming cost V 7 bases and J 0 bases, with 15 bases left between them. The CDR3 consists of 15 residues. Germline V gene data show CDR1 as MNHEY and CDR2 as SVGAGI. Written as DNA, the CDR3 is TGTGCCAGCACCCGGTGGGGCGCCACTAACTATGGCTACACCTTC. Protein sequence: CASTRWGATNYGYTF.

This chain links TRBV9 with TRBJ2-2; perhaps TRBD2 as D (5 bases). This CDR3 is built from 14 residues. The germline V and J ends were trimmed by 3 bases and 6 bases, with 12 bases remaining between them. Germline-derived CDR1 and CDR2 are SGDLS and YYNGEE. CDR3 DNA sequence: TGTGCCAGCAGCGCCAGGACTCTGGCCGGGGAGCTGTTTTTT. This codes for CASSARTLAGELFF.

The genes are TRBV27 and TRBJ1-5; TRBD1 matches 10 bases. This CDR3 region has 15 residues. Germline loops: CDR1 MNHEY, CDR2 SMNVEV (reference sequence). The trim removed 7 bases at V and 5 bases at J, leaving 8 bases unmatched. Written as DNA, the CDR3 is TGTGCCAGCAAGGCGGGTGGGACAGGGGATCAGCCCCAGCATTTT. This gives the protein CASKAGGTGDQPQHF.

This chain connects TRBV19 to TRBJ2-3; 9 positions agree with TRBD2. The V gene's germline CDR1 is LNHDA and CDR2 SQIVND (reference sequence). The CDR3 extends over 15 amino acids. The J segment lost 0 bases and the V segment lost 4 bases, leaving 2 bases of the junction unmatched. CDR3 DNA: TGTGCCAGTAGTAATCTAGCGGGAAGCACAGATACGCAGTATTTT. Translating gives CASSNLAGSTDTQYF.

This clone was detected once. This chain uses TRBV5-1 with TRBJ2-3, with 8 nucleotides matching TRBD2. This CDR3 comprises 18 residues. The germline V gene encodes CDR1 SGHRS and CDR2 YFSETQ. Trimming took 4 bases from V and 3 from J; bases not matched to a gene: 16. The CDR3 nucleotides are TGCGCCAGCAGCCGGGTGGGCCGGGGGGGCCGTCGAACAGATACGCAGTATTTT. This sequence encodes CASSRVGRGGRRTDTQYF. Full variable domain (rest looked up from reference TRBV5-1 and TRBJ2-3): KAGVTQTPRYLIKTRGQQVTLSCSPISGHRSVSWYQQTPGQGLQFLFEYFSETQRNKGNFPGRFSGRQFSNSRSEMNVSTLELGDSALYLCASSRVGRGGRRTDTQYFGPGTRLTVL.

The chain couples TRBV5-6 to TRBJ2-5; D is possibly TRBD2 (5 bases). Germline loops: CDR1 SGHDT, CDR2 YYEEEE. The CDR3 contains 16 residues. V shed 3 bases and J shed 1 base, with 16 bases lying between them. This CDR3 reads CASSSAWRALQETQYF. The DNA of the CDR3 is TGTGCCAGCAGCTCCGCTTGGCGGGCCCTCCAAGAGACCCAGTACTTC.

The V gene is TRBV27, the J gene TRBJ1-6, with a tentative D call TRBD1 (6 bases). CDR1 is MNHEY, CDR2 SMNVEV, per germline (reference sequence). Trimming left V 7 bases short and J 2 bases short, with 12 bases between. This CDR3 region has 15 residues. The DNA of the CDR3 is TGTGCCAGCACGGCGGGGGCCACCTATAATTCACCCCTCCACTTT. Its protein product is CASTAGATYNSPLHF.

This rearrangement joins TRBV9 to TRBJ2-6; 8 bases align to TRBD2. V gave up 3 bases and J gave up 0 bases; unmatched junction bases: 2. Germline assignment: CDR1 SGDLS and CDR2 YYNGEE. The CDR3 has 16 amino acids. The CDR3 sequence is CASSAAGGSGANVLTF. CDR3 DNA: TGTGCCAGCAGCGCGGCGGGGGGCTCTGGGGCCAACGTCCTGACTTTC.

J is TRBJ2-5 and V is TRBV7-2; weak D call: TRBD2 (5 bases). Deletions cut 1 base from V and 2 bases from J, with 17 bases between. Germline loops: CDR1 SGHTA, CDR2 FQGNSA. The CDR3 is 17 amino acids. The CDR3 coding sequence is TGTGCCAGCAGCTTAGGAGGGCTGGGATCGGGACAAGAGACCCAGTACTTC. It translates to CASSLGGLGSGQETQYF.

The chain has TRBV9 and TRBJ2-7; 9 bases agree with TRBD1. Germline V CDR1 and CDR2: SGDLS, YYNGEE. V lost 0 bases to trimming and J lost 3 bases; unmatched junction nucleotides: 4. The CDR3 has 15 amino acids. DNA for the CDR3: TGTGCCAGCAGCGTAGAAGACAGGGGGTTCTACGAGCAGTACTTC. This gives the protein CASSVEDRGFYEQYF.

The count of this clone is one. The chain is built from TRBV6-5 and TRBJ1-1; a possible D gene is TRBD1 (6 bases). The V gene's germline CDR1 is MNHEY and CDR2 SVGAGI. The V gene lost 5 bases and the J gene lost 0 bases, with 10 bases spanning the gap. The CDR3 spans 14 residues. The CDR3 sequence is CASSKDRLNTEAFF. The CDR3 nucleotides read TGTGCCAGCAGTAAGGACAGATTGAACACTGAAGCTTTCTTT.

This rearrangement joins TRBV13 to TRBJ1-2, with 8 bases aligning to TRBD1. Germline CDR1 and CDR2: PRHDT and FYEKMQ (reference sequence). The CDR3 has 14 amino acids. Losses at the gene ends were 5 bases for V and 6 bases for J; bases not matched to a gene: 8. This CDR3 is CASSGRTGWDGYTF. The DNA for the CDR3 is TGTGCCAGCAGCGGAAGGACAGGGTGGGATGGCTACACCTTC.

The gene calls are TRBV5-4 and TRBJ2-1, with TRBD2 as a possible D gene (7 bases). The CDR3 runs 17 residues. From germline, CDR1 is SGHNT and CDR2 YYREEE (reference sequence). Deletions cut 4 bases from V and 8 bases from J, with 25 bases between. CDR3 residues: CASSQGGWGGGGYEQFF. The CDR3 DNA reads TGTGCCAGCAGCCAGGGCGGTTGGGGAGGGGGGGGATATGAGCAGTTCTTC.

This clone has only one observation. The CDR3 region is CASSLGSKNTEAFF. CDR3 in DNA: TGTGCCAGCAGCTTGGGCAGCAAGAACACTGAAGCTTTCTTT. The chain employs TRBV11-2 and TRBJ1-1; no clear D gene. V was trimmed by 3 bases and J by 1 base, leaving 9 bases between them. The germline gives CDR1 SGHAT, CDR2 FQNNGV. The CDR3 length is 14 residues.

In its sample, this clone was seen once. This chain uses TRBV7-6 with TRBJ1-2; D is unresolved. There are 13 residues in the CDR3. V dropped 6 bases and J dropped 3 bases, with 11 bases sitting between them. The germline V gene encodes CDR1 SGHVS and CDR2 FNYEAQ. CDR3 protein: CASSVDWDYGYTF. CDR3 DNA sequence: TGTGCCAGCAGTGTGGACTGGGACTATGGCTACACCTTC.

The chain carries TRBV9 and TRBJ2-7; 9 bases are shared with TRBD2. The CDR3 length is 15 residues. J was trimmed by 7 bases and V by 0 bases; bases with no gene match: 8. Germline CDR1 SGDLS, CDR2 YYNGEE. CDR3 amino acids: CASSVGGLAGLEQYF. The CDR3 DNA sequence: TGTGCCAGCAGCGTAGGAGGGCTAGCGGGGCTTGAGCAGTACTTC.

V and J are TRBV30 and TRBJ1-3; no clear D gene. Trimming left V 5 bases short and J 8 bases short, with 16 bases between. The CDR3 extends over 13 amino acids. CDR1 and CDR2 (germline): GTSNPN, SVGIG (reference sequence). The CDR3 bases are TGTGCCTGGGCGTCCGGGTTTGTTTACACCATATATTTT. This encodes CAWASGFVYTIYF.

The chain couples TRBV27 to TRBJ1-2; 9 positions match TRBD1. In germline, CDR1 is MNHEY, CDR2 SMNVEV (reference sequence). This CDR3 has 13 residues. J gave up 7 bases and V 4 bases, and 4 bases lay outside the gene matches. CDR3 DNA: TGTGCCAGCAGTTGGGGACAGGGATTTGGCTACACCTTC. Translation gives CASSWGQGFGYTF.

The gene calls are TRBV4-2 and TRBJ2-3; 7 bases are a match to TRBD1. The junction had 9 bases not matched to a gene; V was cut back by 3 bases and J by 3 bases. Germline-derived CDR1 and CDR2 are LGHNA and YNFKEQ. The CDR3 sequence is 16 residues long. CDR3 nucleotides: TGTGCCAGCAGCCAGGCAGAGGGGGCTGGGACAGATACGCAGTATTTT. This codes for CASSQAEGAGTDTQYF.

The chain joins TRBV7-9 to TRBJ2-7; 7 bases map to TRBD1. Germline lookup yields CDR1 SEHNR and CDR2 FQNEAQ (reference sequence). V was pared by 4 bases and J by 5 bases, with 5 bases of the junction left unmatched. The CDR3 has 13 amino acids. The CDR3 protein is CASSSDRVDEQYF. The CDR3 nucleotides are TGTGCCAGCAGCTCCGACAGGGTCGACGAGCAGTACTTC.

The rearrangement links TRBV1 to TRBJ1-4; TRBD1 is taken as the D call from the table, unchecked against the DNA. TRBV1 is a documented pseudogene. The CDR3 is made up of 14 amino acids. The CDR3 sequence: CTSSQDTRNEKLFF. CDR3 sequence (DNA): TGCACCAGCAGCCAGGACACCCGTAATGAAAAACTGTTTTTT.

The rearrangement joins TRBV18 to TRBJ1-1; D is unresolved. The CDR3 spans 14 residues. V was pared by 2 bases and J by 8 bases, with 15 bases between. Germline CDR1 is KGHSH and CDR2 is LQKENI. CDR3 DNA: TGTGCCAGCTCACCATGGTCGGGTGGGTACGAAGCTTTCTTT. Its protein product is CASSPWSGGYEAFF.

This rearrangement joins TRBV18 to TRBJ2-7; 10 bases agree with TRBD2. V lost 4 bases, J lost 2 bases, and 5 bases stayed unmatched. This CDR3 contains 15 residues. Germline assignment: CDR1 KGHSH and CDR2 LQKENI. The CDR3 DNA reads as TGTGCCAGCTCACTCTCCAGCGGGGGGGCCTACGAGCAGTACTTC. Translating gives CASSLSSGGAYEQYF. Looking up the rest from reference TRBV18 and TRBJ2-7 gives the full variable domain: NAGVMQNPRHLVRRRGQEARLRCSPMKGHSHVYWYRQLPEEGLKFMVYLQKENIIDESGMPKERFSAEFPKEGPSILRIQQVVRGDSAAYFCASSLSSGGAYEQYFGPGTRLTVT.

This sequence joins TRBV7-2 and TRBJ2-1; TRBD2 matches 15 bases. Trimming at V came to 6 bases and at J to 9 bases, leaving 6 bases not matched to a gene. The CDR3 spans 15 residues. Looked up from germline, CDR1 is SGHTA and CDR2 is FQGNSA. DNA of the CDR3: TGTGCCAGCAGGCTCGGACTAGCGGGGGGGGGTGAGCAGTTCTTC. Translated: CASRLGLAGGGEQFF.

The V call is TRBV10-3, the J call TRBJ1-3, with a weak D call TRBD1 (6 bases). Per germline, CDR1 ENHRY and CDR2 SYGVKD. Trimming took off 6 bases at V and 1 base at J, with 13 bases between the two ends. CDR3 length: 15 amino acids. The CDR3 bases are TGTGCCATCAGGGTTGACAGGACTTCTGGAAACACCATATATTTT. Protein product: CAIRVDRTSGNTIYF.

This clone occurred once. The gene calls are TRBV19 and TRBJ1-2, with TRBD1 identical over 9 bases. Germline V gene lookup returns CDR1 LNHDA and CDR2 SQIVND (reference sequence). V trimming: 10 bases; J trimming: 8 bases; junction bases outside the gene matches: 8. The CDR3 loop spans 12 amino acids. The CDR3 sequence: CATRTGDGGYTF. The CDR3, as DNA: TGTGCCACCAGGACAGGGGATGGAGGCTACACCTTC.

The chain combines TRBV4-1 with TRBJ2-5; TRBD1 agrees at 12 bases. Germline trimming cut 0 bases from V and 3 bases from J; bases unmatched to any gene: 2. The CDR3 is 16 residues long. Germline assignment: CDR1 MGHRA and CDR2 YSYEKL. The DNA for the CDR3 is TGCGCCAGCAGCCAAGATGGGACAGGGGGCAAAGAGACCCAGTACTTC. Amino acid sequence: CASSQDGTGGKETQYF.